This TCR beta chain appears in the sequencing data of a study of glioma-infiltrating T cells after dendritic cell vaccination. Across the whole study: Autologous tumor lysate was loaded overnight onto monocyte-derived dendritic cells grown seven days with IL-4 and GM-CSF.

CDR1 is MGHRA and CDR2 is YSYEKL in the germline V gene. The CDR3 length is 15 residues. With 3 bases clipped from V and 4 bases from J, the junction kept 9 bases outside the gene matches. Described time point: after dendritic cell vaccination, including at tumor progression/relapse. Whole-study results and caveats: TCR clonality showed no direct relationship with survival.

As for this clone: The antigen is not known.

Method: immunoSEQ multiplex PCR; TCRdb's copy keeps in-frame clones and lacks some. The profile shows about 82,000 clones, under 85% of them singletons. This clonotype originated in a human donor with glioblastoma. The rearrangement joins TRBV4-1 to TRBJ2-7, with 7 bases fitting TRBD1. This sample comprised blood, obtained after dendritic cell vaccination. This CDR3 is CASSHYRDREYEQYF. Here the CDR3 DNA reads TGCGCCAGCAGCCACTACCGGGACAGAGAATACGAGCAGTACTTC.